Listed here is a single T cell receptor beta chain. The germline V and J ends were trimmed by 1 base and 5 bases, with 7 bases remaining between them. CDR1 is SGHRS and CDR2 is YFSETQ in the germline V gene. CDR3 length: 12 residues. Clones were read by immunoSEQ multiplex PCR, and TCRdb kept only the in-frame ones, dropping some. The sample contains under 300,000 clones, 82% of which appear only once. The source of the sample is a study of blood T cell repertoires in COVID-19. On the study more broadly: The samples span acute and convalescent COVID-19 from the United States, Italy and Spain.

The clonotype originates from a woman aged 80 or older with active or convalescent COVID-19. The V and J genes are TRBV5-1 and TRBJ2-7, with unresolved D. The sequencing input was peripheral blood. CDR3 protein: CASSLLADEQYF. As DNA, the CDR3 is TGCGCCAGCAGCTTGTTGGCGGACGAGCAGTACTTC. The complete variable domain, with remaining parts taken from reference TRBV5-1 and TRBJ2-7, reads KAGVTQTPRYLIKTRGQQVTLSCSPISGHRSVSWYQQTPGQGLQFLFEYFSETQRNKGNFPGRFSGRQFSNSRSEMNVSTLELGDSALYLCASSLLADEQYFGPGTRLTVT.